A selection of T cell receptor beta chains follows, all from one sample in a study of technical replicates of blood from several donors. Profiled with immunoSEQ multiplex PCR; TCRdb holds only in-frame clones, not every one. The sample holds approximately 76,000 clones; about 86% are singletons and the top ten take 4.8%. Sequences were obtained from PBMCs. The receptor set was obtained from a human donor in good health. Some clones in this sample may be carry-over from other donors' samples. Both conserved end residues are part of each CDR3. Fields, in order: J gene, V gene, D gene, clone size, CDR3 protein, CDR3 DNA. A D gene is named only where the DNA matches it firmly. For some rows the clone size is stated as once, few or many, or as a class when expanded; others skip it.

TRBJ2-3	TRBV4-3	-	-	CASSQAVSGQVADTQYF	TGCGCCAGCAGCCAAGCGGTAAGCGGTCAAGTCGCAGATACGCAGTATTTT
TRBJ2-5	TRBV14	-	-	CASSHSETQYF	TGTGCCAGCAGCCACTCGGAGACCCAGTACTTC
TRBJ2-3	TRBV4-2	TRBD2	-	CASSPGGETDTQYF	TGTGCCAGCAGCCCGGGAGGGGAAACAGATACGCAGTATTTT
TRBJ1-5	TRBV5-6	TRBD1	-	CASSKDRGTGAQPQHF	TGTGCCAGCAGTAAGGACAGGGGGACTGGGGCTCAGCCCCAGCATTTT
TRBJ1-6	TRBV4-3	TRBD1	-	CASSHGQGSDPLHF	TGCGCCAGCAGCCACGGACAGGGGTCTGATCCCCTCCACTTT
TRBJ2-7	TRBV6-1	TRBD1	-	CASRQTGASYEQYF	TGTGCCAGCAGACAGACAGGGGCCTCCTACGAGCAGTACTTC
TRBJ2-5	TRBV30	-	-	CAWSGAGEETQYF	TGTGCCTGGAGTGGTGCGGGCGAAGAGACCCAGTACTTC
TRBJ2-3	TRBV7-3	TRBD1	-	CASSLITGGGQDTQYF	TGTGCCAGCAGCTTAATAACAGGGGGCGGGCAAGATACGCAGTATTTT
TRBJ2-7	TRBV4-3	-	-	CASSPRGRSSYEQYF	TGCGCCAGCAGCCCGCGGGGCCGGAGCTCCTACGAGCAGTACTTC
TRBJ1-1	TRBV29-1	-	-	CSVGGGVGHTEAFF	TGCAGCGTTGGGGGAGGGGTGGGTCACACTGAAGCTTTCTTT
TRBJ2-2	TRBV7-2	-	-	CASSMHGNTGELFF	TGTGCCAGCAGCATGCACGGGAACACCGGGGAGCTGTTTTTT
TRBJ2-7	TRBV2	-	-	CASSESSEPYEQYF	TGTGCCAGCAGTGAGAGTAGCGAACCCTACGAGCAGTACTTC
TRBJ2-1	TRBV7-3	-	-	CASSLNGDTEQFF	TGTGCCAGCAGCCTGAACGGGGATACTGAGCAGTTCTTC
TRBJ2-2	TRBV7-2	TRBD1	once	CASSFYRDRVNTGELFF	TGTGCCAGCAGCTTCTACCGGGACAGGGTCAACACCGGGGAGCTGTTTTTT
TRBJ2-5	TRBV11-3	-	-	CASSLAGGQETQYF	TGTGCCAGCAGCTTAGCTGGAGGGCAAGAGACCCAGTACTTC
TRBJ2-7	TRBV7-9	-	-	CASTFLEVGEQYF	TGTGCCAGCACCTTTCTGGAGGTAGGGGAGCAGTACTTC